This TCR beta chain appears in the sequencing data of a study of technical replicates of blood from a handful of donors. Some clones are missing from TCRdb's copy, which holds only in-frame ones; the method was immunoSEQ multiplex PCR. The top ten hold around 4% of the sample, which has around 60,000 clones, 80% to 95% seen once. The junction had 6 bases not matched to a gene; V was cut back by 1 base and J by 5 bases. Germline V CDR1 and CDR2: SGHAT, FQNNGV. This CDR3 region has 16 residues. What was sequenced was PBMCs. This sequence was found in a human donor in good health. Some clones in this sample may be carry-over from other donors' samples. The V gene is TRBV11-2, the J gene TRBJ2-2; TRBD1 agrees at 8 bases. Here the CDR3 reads CASSLGRGTGTGELFF. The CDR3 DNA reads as TGTGCCAGCAGCTTAGGCAGGGGGACAGGTACCGGGGAGCTGTTTTTT.